This T cell receptor beta chain was retrieved from a study of shared clonotypes between healthy human individuals. As regards this clone: The antigen is undetermined.

Study results and limitations: Sampling used blood alone; tissue repertoires probably differ.

Germline V gene sequence: CDR1 MNHEY, CDR2 SVGAGI. Deletions cut 0 bases from V and 7 bases from J, with 15 bases between. The CDR3 consists of 16 residues. As handled by the study authors: Without quality scores, immunoSEQ junctional reads could not be filtered like full-length reads. The data were produced by immunoSEQ multiplex PCR, yet TCRdb's version contains in-frame clones alone and is incomplete. V, J and clone size derive from that table, while D and trimming were established from the DNA sequence. The data contain 470,000 or so clones, roughly 80% of them singletons. Sequences were obtained from PBMCs. The TCR was taken from a woman in her 40s in good health. Some clones in this sample may be carry-over from other donors' samples. V is TRBV6-5 and J is TRBJ2-2; tentative D call: TRBD2 (6 bases). DNA for the CDR3: TGTGCCAGCAGTTACTCAAACCCCGGGACTGGCGGGGAGCTGTTTTTT. Translated: CASSYSNPGTGGELFF.